What follows describes a single T cell receptor (beta chain). Its target is unknown. Clones were read by immunoSEQ multiplex PCR, and TCRdb kept only the in-frame ones, dropping some. Here the sample spans about 22,000 clones, 80% being singletons. Every patient had relapsed following autologous stem cell transplantation, and cohorts differed in brentuximab vedotin exposure. The data were obtained in a study of PD-1 blockade in classical Hodgkin lymphoma. The study's findings and limits: Excluded were patients who started nivolumab under 1 year after ASCT, a group that had lower diversity. While CD8+ TCR diversity did not rise significantly by C4D1, CD4+ TCR diversity did. Why the repertoires differ is still unclear, perhaps disease activity or prior therapy.

Germline V lookup: CDR1 MNHNS, CDR2 SASEGT. This CDR3 has 15 amino acids. V gave up 7 bases and J gave up 3 bases; unmatched junction bases: 7. This rearrangement joins TRBV6-1 to TRBJ2-3; 10 nucleotides match TRBD2. The sequence was collected from a human donor with classical Hodgkin lymphoma. This specimen consisted of peripheral blood mononuclear cells (PBMCs), obtained before the second cycle of nivolumab. CDR3 in amino acids: CASNSGRRETDTQYF. In DNA, the CDR3 is TGTGCCAGCAATAGCGGGAGGAGGGAGACAGATACGCAGTATTTT.